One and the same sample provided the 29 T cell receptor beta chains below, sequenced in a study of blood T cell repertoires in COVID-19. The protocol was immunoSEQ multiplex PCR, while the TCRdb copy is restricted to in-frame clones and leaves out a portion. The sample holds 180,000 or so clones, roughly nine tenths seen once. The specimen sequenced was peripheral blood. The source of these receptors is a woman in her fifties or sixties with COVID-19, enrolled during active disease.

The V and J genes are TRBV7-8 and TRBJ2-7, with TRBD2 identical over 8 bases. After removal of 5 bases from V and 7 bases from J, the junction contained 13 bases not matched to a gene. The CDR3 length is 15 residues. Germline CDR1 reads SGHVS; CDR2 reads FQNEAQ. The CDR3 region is CASSTTSGASREQYF. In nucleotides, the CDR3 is TGTGCCAGCAGCACTACTAGCGGAGCCAGTCGGGAGCAGTACTTC.

As DNA, the CDR3 is TGCGCCAGCAGCTTTGGACAGCCGAACACTGAAGCTTTCTTT. Its protein is CASSFGQPNTEAFF. This chain uses TRBV5-1 with TRBJ1-1; D is perhaps TRBD1 (6 bases). V shed 2 bases and J shed 1 base, with 9 bases lying between them. The CDR3 contains 14 residues. Germline assignment: CDR1 SGHRS and CDR2 YFSETQ.

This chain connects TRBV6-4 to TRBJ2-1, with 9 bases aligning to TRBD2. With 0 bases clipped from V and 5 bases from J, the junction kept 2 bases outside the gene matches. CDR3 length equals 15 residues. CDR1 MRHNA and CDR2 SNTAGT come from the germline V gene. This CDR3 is CASSDSGLANNEQFF. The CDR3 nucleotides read TGTGCCAGCAGTGACTCAGGACTAGCGAACAATGAGCAGTTCTTC.

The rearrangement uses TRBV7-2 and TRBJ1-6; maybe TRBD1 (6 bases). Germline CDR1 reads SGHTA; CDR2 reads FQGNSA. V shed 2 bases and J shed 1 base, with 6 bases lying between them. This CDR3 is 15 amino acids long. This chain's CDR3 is CASSLQGSYNSPLHF. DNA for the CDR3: TGTGCCAGCAGCTTACAGGGGTCCTATAATTCACCCCTCCACTTT.

The CDR3 reads CATSSTSATYNEQFF. The CDR3 DNA is TGTGCCACCAGCAGTACCAGCGCTACCTACAATGAGCAGTTCTTC. V gene TRBV15 combines with J gene TRBJ2-1; D gene unclear. The length of the CDR3 is 15 residues. Germline V gene lookup returns CDR1 LNHNV and CDR2 YYDKDF (reference sequence). The V and J ends lost 3 bases and 2 bases respectively, with 11 bases between them.

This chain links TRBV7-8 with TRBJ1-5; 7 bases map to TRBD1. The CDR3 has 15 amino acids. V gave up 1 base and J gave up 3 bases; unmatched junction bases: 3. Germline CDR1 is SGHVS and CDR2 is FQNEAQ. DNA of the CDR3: TGTGCCAGCAGCTTAGGGGGGACAGTCAATCAGCCCCAGCATTTT. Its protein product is CASSLGGTVNQPQHF.

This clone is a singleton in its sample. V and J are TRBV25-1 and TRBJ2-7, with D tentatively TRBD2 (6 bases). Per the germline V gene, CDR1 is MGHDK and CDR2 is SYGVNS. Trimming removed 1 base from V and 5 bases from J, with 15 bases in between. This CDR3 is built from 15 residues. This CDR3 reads CASSESVAGRHEQYF. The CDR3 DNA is TGTGCCAGCAGTGAATCAGTGGCAGGGAGGCACGAGCAGTACTTC.

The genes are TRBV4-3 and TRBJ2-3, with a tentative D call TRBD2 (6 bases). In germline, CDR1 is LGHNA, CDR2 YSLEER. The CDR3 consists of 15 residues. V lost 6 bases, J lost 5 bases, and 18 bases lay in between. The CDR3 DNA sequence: TGCGCCAGCAGGTCTAGCGAGTCTCTAGGAGATACGCAGTATTTT. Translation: CASRSSESLGDTQYF.

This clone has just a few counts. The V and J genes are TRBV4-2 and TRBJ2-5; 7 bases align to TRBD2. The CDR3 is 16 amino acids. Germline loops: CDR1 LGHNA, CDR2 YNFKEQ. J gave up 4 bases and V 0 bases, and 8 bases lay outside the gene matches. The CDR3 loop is CASSQDPGLVGETQYF. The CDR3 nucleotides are TGTGCCAGCAGCCAAGATCCCGGACTAGTTGGAGAGACCCAGTACTTC.

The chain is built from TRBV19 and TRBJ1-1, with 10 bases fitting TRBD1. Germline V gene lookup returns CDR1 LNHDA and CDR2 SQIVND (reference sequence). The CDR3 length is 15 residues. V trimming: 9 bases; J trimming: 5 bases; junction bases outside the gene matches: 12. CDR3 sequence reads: CASRDRGPRGTEAFF. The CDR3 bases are TGTGCCAGCCGGGACAGGGGACCTCGAGGGACTGAAGCTTTCTTT.

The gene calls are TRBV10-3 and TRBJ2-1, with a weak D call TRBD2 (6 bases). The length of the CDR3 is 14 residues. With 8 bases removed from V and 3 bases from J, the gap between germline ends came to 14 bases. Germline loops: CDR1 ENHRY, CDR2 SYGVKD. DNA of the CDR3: TGTGCCATCGCGGGACTTAATTACTACAATGAGCAGTTCTTC. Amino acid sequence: CAIAGLNYYNEQFF.

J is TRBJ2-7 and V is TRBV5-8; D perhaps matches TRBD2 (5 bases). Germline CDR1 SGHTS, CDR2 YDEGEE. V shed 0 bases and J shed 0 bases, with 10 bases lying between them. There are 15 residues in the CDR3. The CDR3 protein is CASSLGARGSYEQYF. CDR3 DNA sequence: TGTGCCAGCAGCTTGGGGGCCCGGGGCTCCTACGAGCAGTACTTC.

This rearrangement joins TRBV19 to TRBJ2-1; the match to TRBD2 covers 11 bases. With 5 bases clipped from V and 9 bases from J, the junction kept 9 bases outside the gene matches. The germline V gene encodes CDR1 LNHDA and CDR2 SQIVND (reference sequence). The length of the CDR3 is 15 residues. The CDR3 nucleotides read TGTGCCAGTAGTGCATTAGCGGGAGGGCCGACTGAGCAGTTCTTC. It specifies CASSALAGGPTEQFF. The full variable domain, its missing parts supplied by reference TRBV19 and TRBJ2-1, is DGGITQSPKYLFRKEGQNVTLSCEQNLNHDAMYWYRQDPGQGLRLIYYSQIVNDFQKGDIAEGYSVSREKKESFPLTVTSAQKNPTAFYLCASSALAGGPTEQFFGPGTRLTVL.

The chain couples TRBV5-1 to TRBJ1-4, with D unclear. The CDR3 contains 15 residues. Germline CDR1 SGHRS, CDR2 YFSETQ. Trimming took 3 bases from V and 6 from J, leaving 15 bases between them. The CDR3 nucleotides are TGCGCCAGCAGCTCCGCCCCGGGTGTGGATGAAAAACTGTTTTTT. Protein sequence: CASSSAPGVDEKLFF. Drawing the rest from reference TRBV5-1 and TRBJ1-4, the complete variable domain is KAGVTQTPRYLIKTRGQQVTLSCSPISGHRSVSWYQQTPGQGLQFLFEYFSETQRNKGNFPGRFSGRQFSNSRSEMNVSTLELGDSALYLCASSSAPGVDEKLFFGSGTQLSVL.

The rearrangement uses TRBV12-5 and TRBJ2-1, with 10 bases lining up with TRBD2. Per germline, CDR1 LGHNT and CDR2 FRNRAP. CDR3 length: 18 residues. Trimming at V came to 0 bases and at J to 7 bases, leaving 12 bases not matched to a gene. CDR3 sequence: CASGLVGVAGGGRNEQFF. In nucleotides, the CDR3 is TGTGCTAGTGGTTTGGTAGGCGTAGCGGGAGGAGGGCGGAATGAGCAGTTCTTC.

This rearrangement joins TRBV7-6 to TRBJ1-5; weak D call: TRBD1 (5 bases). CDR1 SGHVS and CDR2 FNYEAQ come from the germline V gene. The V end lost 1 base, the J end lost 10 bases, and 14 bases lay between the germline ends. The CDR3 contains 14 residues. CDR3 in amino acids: CASSLGERQNPQHF. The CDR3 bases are TGTGCCAGCAGCTTAGGAGAGCGACAGAACCCCCAGCATTTT.

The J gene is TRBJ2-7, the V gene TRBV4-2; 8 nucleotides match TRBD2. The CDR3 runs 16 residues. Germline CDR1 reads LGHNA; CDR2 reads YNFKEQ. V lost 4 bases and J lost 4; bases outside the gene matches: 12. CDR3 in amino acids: CASSLISGLDVYEQYF. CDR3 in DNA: TGTGCCAGCAGCCTGATATCGGGACTAGATGTTTACGAGCAGTACTTC.

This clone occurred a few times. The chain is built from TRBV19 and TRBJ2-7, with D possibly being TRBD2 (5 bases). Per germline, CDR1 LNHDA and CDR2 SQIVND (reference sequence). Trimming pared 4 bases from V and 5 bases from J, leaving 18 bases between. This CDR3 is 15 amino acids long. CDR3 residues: CASSSAEGSRDEQYF. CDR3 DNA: TGTGCCAGTAGTAGTGCAGAGGGATCAAGGGACGAGCAGTACTTC.

The CDR3 DNA is TGTGCCAGCAGCGTAGTGGCGGAGTATAATTCACCCCTCCACTTT. It codes for CASSVVAEYNSPLHF. The rearrangement links TRBV9 to TRBJ1-6; D not certain. The germline CDR1 and CDR2 sequences are SGDLS and YYNGEE. This CDR3 has 15 amino acids. V shed 0 bases and J shed 4 bases, with 8 bases lying between them.

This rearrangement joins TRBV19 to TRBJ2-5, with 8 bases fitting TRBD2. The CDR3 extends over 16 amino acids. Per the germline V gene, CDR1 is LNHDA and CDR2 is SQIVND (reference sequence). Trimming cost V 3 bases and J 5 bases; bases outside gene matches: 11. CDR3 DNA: TGTGCCAGTAGTATTATTACCGGGAGGGCCGTGGAGACCCAGTACTTC. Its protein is CASSIITGRAVETQYF. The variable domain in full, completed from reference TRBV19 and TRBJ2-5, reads DGGITQSPKYLFRKEGQNVTLSCEQNLNHDAMYWYRQDPGQGLRLIYYSQIVNDFQKGDIAEGYSVSREKKESFPLTVTSAQKNPTAFYLCASSIITGRAVETQYFGPGTRLLVL.

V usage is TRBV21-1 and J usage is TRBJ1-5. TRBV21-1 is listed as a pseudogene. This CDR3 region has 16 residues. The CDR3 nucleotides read TGTGCCAGCAGCGCCCGGTCGGGTGGTAGCAATCAGCCCCAGCATTTT. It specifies CASSARSGGSNQPQHF.

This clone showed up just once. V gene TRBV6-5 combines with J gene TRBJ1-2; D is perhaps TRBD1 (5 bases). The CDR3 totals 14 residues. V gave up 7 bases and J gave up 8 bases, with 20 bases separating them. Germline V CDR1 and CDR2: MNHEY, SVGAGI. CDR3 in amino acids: CASNLMGQGRGYTF. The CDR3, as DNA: TGTGCCAGCAACTTAATGGGCCAGGGCAGAGGCTACACCTTC.

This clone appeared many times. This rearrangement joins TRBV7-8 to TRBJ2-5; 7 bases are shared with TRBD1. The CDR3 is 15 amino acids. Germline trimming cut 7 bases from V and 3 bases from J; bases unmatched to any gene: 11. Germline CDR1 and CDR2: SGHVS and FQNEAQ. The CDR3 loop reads CASTHLGGAEETQYF. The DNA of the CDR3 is TGTGCCAGCACCCATCTAGGGGGCGCGGAAGAGACCCAGTACTTC.

CDR3 region: CASSFYGVNYGYTF. The CDR3 DNA follows: TGTGCCAGCAGCTTTTACGGTGTTAACTATGGCTACACCTTC. The V and J genes are TRBV7-9 and TRBJ1-2, with D unclear. The germline CDR1 and CDR2 sequences are SEHNR and FQNEAQ (reference sequence). CDR3 length: 14 residues. Between the trimmed V and J ends, which lost 3 bases and 1 base, there was a span of 9 bases.

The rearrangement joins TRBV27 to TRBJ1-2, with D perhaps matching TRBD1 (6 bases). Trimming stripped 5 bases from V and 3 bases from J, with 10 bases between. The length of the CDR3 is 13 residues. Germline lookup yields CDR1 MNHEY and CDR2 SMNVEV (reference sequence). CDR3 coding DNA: TGTGCCAGCAGTCGGGCAGGGGACTATGGCTACACCTTC. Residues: CASSRAGDYGYTF.

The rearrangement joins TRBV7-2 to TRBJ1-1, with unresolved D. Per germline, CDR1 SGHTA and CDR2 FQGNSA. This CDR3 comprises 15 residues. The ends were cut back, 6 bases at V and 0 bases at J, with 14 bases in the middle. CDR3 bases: TGTGCCAGCAGTCTTGACATTCTCATGAACACTGAAGCTTTCTTT. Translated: CASSLDILMNTEAFF.

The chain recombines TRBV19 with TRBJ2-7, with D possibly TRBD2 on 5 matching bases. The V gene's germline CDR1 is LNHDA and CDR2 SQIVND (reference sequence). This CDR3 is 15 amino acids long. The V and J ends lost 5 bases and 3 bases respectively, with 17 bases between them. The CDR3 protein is CASSPPGLDYYEQYF. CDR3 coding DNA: TGTGCCAGTAGTCCACCGGGATTAGACTACTACGAGCAGTACTTC. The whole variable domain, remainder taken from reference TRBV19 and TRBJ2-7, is DGGITQSPKYLFRKEGQNVTLSCEQNLNHDAMYWYRQDPGQGLRLIYYSQIVNDFQKGDIAEGYSVSREKKESFPLTVTSAQKNPTAFYLCASSPPGLDYYEQYFGPGTRLTVT.

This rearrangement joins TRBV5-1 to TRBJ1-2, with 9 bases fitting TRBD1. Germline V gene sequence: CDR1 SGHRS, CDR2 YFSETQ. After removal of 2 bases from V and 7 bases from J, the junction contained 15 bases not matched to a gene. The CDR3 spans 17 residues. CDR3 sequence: CASSFFSWTGEEFGYTF. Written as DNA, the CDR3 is TGCGCCAGCAGCTTCTTTTCCTGGACAGGGGAAGAATTTGGCTACACCTTC. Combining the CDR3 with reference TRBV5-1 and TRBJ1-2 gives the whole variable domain KAGVTQTPRYLIKTRGQQVTLSCSPISGHRSVSWYQQTPGQGLQFLFEYFSETQRNKGNFPGRFSGRQFSNSRSEMNVSTLELGDSALYLCASSFFSWTGEEFGYTFGSGTRLTVV.

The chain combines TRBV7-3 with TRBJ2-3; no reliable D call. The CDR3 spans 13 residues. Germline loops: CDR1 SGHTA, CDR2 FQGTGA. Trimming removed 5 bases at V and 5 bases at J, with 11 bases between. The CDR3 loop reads CASSPLRKDTQYF. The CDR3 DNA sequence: TGTGCCAGCAGCCCACTAAGGAAAGATACGCAGTATTTT.